This TCR beta chain was sequenced in a study of T cell changes during pregnancy in multiple sclerosis. TCRdb keeps only in-frame clones here, not all; method: immunoSEQ multiplex PCR. The sample holds about 67,000 clones; more than 85% are singletons and the top ten take approximately 1.4%. The CDR3 consists of 15 residues. Trimming cost V 1 base and J 4 bases, with 12 bases left between them. The germline V gene has CDR1 SGHRS and CDR2 YFSETQ. Here the sequenced sample was peripheral blood, taken in the second trimester of pregnancy. This rearrangement joins TRBV5-1 to TRBJ2-1; D may be TRBD1 (5 bases). This receptor was obtained from a female donor with multiple sclerosis, enrolled in a pregnancy study. The DNA of the CDR3 is TGCGCCAGCAGCTTGTTGGGGCTTCAGTACAATGAGCAGTTCTTC. This translates into CASSLLGLQYNEQFF.